This TCR beta chain comes out of a study of graft-versus-host responses after intestinal transplantation. On the study more broadly: Transplant types were multivisceral, liver-intestinal, or isolated intestinal. Every transplant recipient was induced with anti-thymocyte globulin, then maintained on tacrolimus and steroids for two to three years.

Germline V lookup: CDR1 ENHRY, CDR2 SYGVKD. V was clipped by 6 bases and J by 4 bases, with 21 bases between them. The CDR3 sequence is 17 residues long. Study observations and caveats: Levels of circulating GvH clones at their peak were associated with early post-transplant HvG declines. GvH clones were identified in recipient marrow, with some first appearing in ileum or blood.

Concerning this clone: Its specificity is unknown.

Profiled with immunoSEQ multiplex PCR; TCRdb holds only in-frame clones, not every one. The sample contains roughly 120,000 clones, about nine tenths of which appear only once. This sequence joins TRBV10-3 and TRBJ2-2, with TRBD2 as a possible D gene (5 bases). The TCR comes from a human donor who received an intestinal transplant. Sequencing used unstimulated CD4+ T cells sorted from spleen or lymph node cells, obtained before intestinal transplant. CDR3 coding DNA: TGTGCCATCAGGGAGGCGTTAGAGAGTCGTGTCACCGGGGAGCTGTTTTTT. It yields the protein CAIREALESRVTGELFF.